This T cell receptor (beta chain) appears in the sequencing data of a study of cytomegalovirus exposure and HLA in healthy donors. Study-wide context: Per a later analysis, the approximately 700 first-cohort and some 110 validation repertoires shared one platform.

As concerns this clone: Its antigen is currently unknown.

Produced via immunoSEQ multiplex PCR; TCRdb's table is partial and in-frame only. In the table there are 50,000 to 65,000 clones, 95% of which are singletons. The donors were in the approximately 120-subject validation cohort, distinct from the approximately 700-subject first cohort. V was pared by 4 bases and J by 3 bases, with 13 bases between. The CDR3 sequence is 15 residues long. CDR1 SGDLS and CDR2 YYNGEE come from the germline V gene. Study conclusions and caveats: Cytomegalovirus status was reportedly diagnosed by the classifier with high sensitivity and specificity. Subsequent analysis found a tendency for first-cohort TCR clusters to co-occur within the 95 to 150 validation repertoires.

The sample taken for sequencing was PBMCs. The chain recombines TRBV9 with TRBJ1-4; D may be TRBD1 (6 bases). The TCR was taken from a woman younger than 35 in good health and CMV-seropositive. The CDR3 here is CASSKEDRPNEKLFF. The CDR3 nucleotides read TGTGCCAGCAGCAAAGAGGACAGACCTAATGAAAAACTGTTTTTT.